Listed below are T cell receptor beta chains from one sample, sequenced in a study of OX40 agonist ivuxolimab in advanced cancers. Clones were read by immunoSEQ multiplex PCR, and TCRdb kept only the in-frame ones, dropping some. The profile shows about 14,000 clones, 80% of them singletons. The sequencing used CD4+ or CD8+ T cells sorted from blood, collected in a trial of the OX40 agonist ivuxolimab. The receptors were sampled from an adult with an advanced solid tumor such as melanoma, head and neck, liver or kidney cancer. The CDR3 runs from the conserved cysteine through the conserved F or W. Each record gives: clone size, J gene, CDR3 length, D gene, V gene, CDR3 DNA, CDR3 protein. A D gene is named only where the DNA matches it firmly. Clone sizes are given selectively: once, few, many, or a class where the clone is expanded.

- | TRBJ2-1 | 16 | - | TRBV7-6 | TGTGCCAGCAGCATCAGGGCCCTTGGAGGATACAATGAGCAGTTCTTC | CASSIRALGGYNEQFF
- | TRBJ2-2 | 14 | - | TRBV5-6 | TGTGCCAGCAGCCCTTACATGAACACCGGGGAGCTGTTTTTT | CASSPYMNTGELFF
- | TRBJ2-5 | 15 | TRBD2 | TRBV6-5 | TGTGCCAGCAGCCAAAGCGGGGGCGCGTCAGAGACCCAGTACTTC | CASSQSGGASETQYF
- | TRBJ1-1 | 15 | - | TRBV6-6 | TGTGCCAGCAGTTACGGGGGCTCAAGAGGTACTGAAGCTTTCTTT | CASSYGGSRGTEAFF
- | TRBJ2-1 | 14 | TRBD1 | TRBV7-2 | TGTGCCAGCAGCAGGGACAGAGCCTACAATGAGCAGTTCTTC | CASSRDRAYNEQFF
once | TRBJ2-7 | 16 | TRBD2 | TRBV2 | TGTGCCAGCAGTGAGCTCGCCCTAGCGGGAATATACGAGCAGTACTTC | CASSELALAGIYEQYF
- | TRBJ2-1 | 15 | - | TRBV2 | TGTGCCAGCAGTGACCGACTAGAAAGGGTTGATGAGCAGTTCTTC | CASSDRLERVDEQFF
- | TRBJ1-1 | 16 | - | TRBV7-9 | TGTGCCAGCAGCTTAGCGGCCGATCTGAGTGGCACTGAAGCTTTCTTT | CASSLAADLSGTEAFF
- | TRBJ2-4 | 15 | - | TRBV5-4 | TGTGCCAGCAGCCCGGAGGGCCGAACCAAAAACATTCAGTACTTC | CASSPEGRTKNIQYF
once | TRBJ2-7 | 12 | - | TRBV19 | TGTGCCAGTAGTACTAGCTCCTACGAGCAGTACTTC | CASSTSSYEQYF
few | TRBJ2-1 | 16 | - | TRBV4-3 | TGCGCCAGCAGCCAAGACCCGGAGGGCCAGTACAATGAGCAGTTCTTC | CASSQDPEGQYNEQFF
- | TRBJ2-7 | 13 | TRBD1 | TRBV7-4 | TGTGCCAGCAGCTCCGGACAGGGTAGAGAGCAGTACTTC | CASSSGQGREQYF
- | TRBJ2-6 | 14 | - | TRBV13 | TGTGCCAGCAGCGCTCGTACTGGGGCCAACGTCCTGACTTTC | CASSARTGANVLTF
few | TRBJ1-3 | 17 | - | TRBV5-8 | TGTGCCAGCAGCCGCCCCTTTCTGACGGACTCTGGAAACACCATATATTTT | CASSRPFLTDSGNTIYF
- | TRBJ2-1 | 16 | - | TRBV19 | TGTGCCAGTAGTATAACGACCAAAACGGAGTACAATGAGCAGTTCTTC | CASSITTKTEYNEQFF
medium-sized | TRBJ1-3 | 16 | - | TRBV7-8 | TGTGCCAGCAGCCTGACCGCTGGGAGCTCTGGAAACACCATATATTTT | CASSLTAGSSGNTIYF
- | TRBJ2-7 | 16 | TRBD2 | TRBV7-9 | TGTGCCAGCAGCTTAGCTTGGGACTACCAATCCGACGAGCAGTACTTC | CASSLAWDYQSDEQYF
- | TRBJ2-7 | 12 | - | TRBV7-9 | TGTGCCAGCAGACTCGGACACCACGAGCAGTACTTC | CASRLGHHEQYF
- | TRBJ2-7 | 15 | - | TRBV2 | TGTGCCAGCAACCGGGGGCGGGTCGGCTCCTACGAGCAGTACTTC | CASNRGRVGSYEQYF
- | TRBJ2-4 | 15 | TRBD1 | TRBV29-1 | TGCAGCGTTGAGGGGACAGCCCTAGCCAAAAACATTCAGTACTTC | CSVEGTALAKNIQYF
- | TRBJ2-2 | 13 | - | TRBV19 | TGTGCCACCGACGAGGACGAGTCCGGGGAGCTGTTTTTT | CATDEDESGELFF
- | TRBJ2-1 | 15 | - | TRBV4-1 | TGCGCCAGCAGCCAAGATCCCCGCTCCTACAATGAGCAGTTCTTC | CASSQDPRSYNEQFF
- | TRBJ2-3 | 15 | TRBD2 | TRBV27 | TGTGCCAGCAGCCCTCTAGCGGGATTGGCAGATACGCAGTATTTT | CASSPLAGLADTQYF
- | TRBJ2-3 | 14 | - | TRBV11-2 | TGTGCCAGCAGCGTCTTACCTGGCACAGATACGCAGTATTTT | CASSVLPGTDTQYF
- | TRBJ1-3 | 13 | - | TRBV28 | TGTGCCAGCAGCCGACAGACTGGAAACACCATATATTTT | CASSRQTGNTIYF
few | TRBJ2-1 | 16 | TRBD2 | TRBV7-6 | TGTGCCAGCAGCCTAATGGGTCTAGCGGGGCGGGAAGGGCAGTTCTTC | CASSLMGLAGREGQFF